This T cell receptor (beta chain) is drawn from a study of blood T cell repertoires in COVID-19. Study background: Acute and convalescent COVID-19 specimens originated in the United States, Italy and Spain.

In the original workflow: From reference gene primer amplification, estimates of nucleated cell counts were derived. The protocol was immunoSEQ multiplex PCR, while the TCRdb copy is restricted to in-frame clones and leaves out a portion. For V, J and clone size, that table is used; D and trimming come from the DNA. The sample contains some 110,000 clones, roughly 86% of which appear only once. The CDR3 extends over 14 amino acids. CDR1 is SGHNT and CDR2 is YYREEE in the germline V gene (reference sequence). Between the trimmed V and J ends, which lost 0 bases and 4 bases, there was a span of 10 bases.

Sequencing input: peripheral blood. The chain combines TRBV5-4 with TRBJ2-5, with D perhaps TRBD2 (6 bases). The origin of this receptor is a man in his forties with acute or convalescent COVID-19. CDR3 sequence (DNA): TGTGCCAGCAGCTTGGGGGGGGTTCTAGAGACCCAGTACTTC. It encodes CASSLGGVLETQYF.